One sample yielded the 22 T cell receptor beta chains listed below, sequenced in a study of blood T cells in healthy people across ages. A second 7 to 11 cycle PCR used barcoded and J-beta primers. TCRdb called the 5' RACE reads again in MiXCR, with one record for every CDR3 protein. The sample lists around 670,000 distinct CDR3 sequences, 25% to 35% occurring once. The material sequenced was blood. The receptors shown here come from a woman at least 80 years old in good health.

There are many counts of this clonotype. The CDR3 nucleotides are TGTGCCAGCAGGGAGGGACTAGCGGGGGGGCCGATTGGAGAGACCCAGTACTTC. The encoded protein is CASREGLAGGPIGETQYF. This chain connects TRBV6-1 to TRBJ2-5, with TRBD2 matching over 16 bases. The CDR3 length is 18 residues. With 6 bases clipped from V and 4 bases from J, the junction kept 11 bases outside the gene matches. CDR1 and CDR2 (germline): MNHNS, SASEGT.

The chain combines TRBV5-1 with TRBJ1-3; no definite D call. The CDR3 is 16 residues long. V dropped 0 bases and J dropped 0 bases, with 10 bases sitting between them. Germline V gene lookup returns CDR1 SGHRS and CDR2 YFSETQ. The CDR3 here is CASSLEARISGNTIYF. The CDR3 DNA is TGCGCCAGCAGCTTGGAGGCCAGAATCTCTGGAAACACCATATATTTT.

This clonotype was counted many times. The V call is TRBV15, the J call TRBJ2-1, with 7 bases that match TRBD2. This CDR3 has 16 residues. The V gene's germline CDR1 is LNHNV and CDR2 YYDKDF (reference sequence). V trimming: 5 bases; J trimming: 4 bases; junction bases outside the gene matches: 11. This chain's CDR3 is CATSSPTGRGYNEQFF. The CDR3 bases are TGTGCCACCAGCTCCCCTACTGGGCGGGGGTACAATGAGCAGTTCTTC.

On this clonotype: Being one base from a much bigger clone, this may be a read error. The genes are TRBV5-1 and TRBJ2-1; D possibly corresponds to TRBD1 (6 bases). This CDR3 region has 14 residues. Germline CDR1 reads SGHRS; CDR2 reads YFSETQ. With 3 bases removed from V and 7 bases from J, the gap between germline ends came to 14 bases. This CDR3 reads CASSWDPQGNEQFF. The CDR3 nucleotides are TGCGCCAGCAGCTGGGACCCCCAGGGGAATGAGCAGTTCTTC.

This clonotype was seen many times. V gene TRBV14 combines with J gene TRBJ1-2; D possibly corresponds to TRBD1 (5 bases). Trimming shortened V by 4 bases and J by 8 bases, and 17 bases separated the two germline ends. The CDR3 runs 14 residues. Germline assignment: CDR1 SGHDN and CDR2 FVKESK. CDR3 protein: CASSREDTMRGYTF. Written as DNA, the CDR3 is TGTGCCAGCAGCCGGGAGGACACGATGAGAGGCTACACCTTC.

The chain recombines TRBV6-2 or TRBV6-3 with TRBJ1-5, with D perhaps matching TRBD1 (5 bases). The germline V and J ends were trimmed by 0 bases and 6 bases, with 9 bases remaining between them. The CDR3 length is 14 residues. CDR1 is MNHEY and CDR2 is SVGEGT in the germline V gene. CDR3 DNA sequence: TGTGCCAGCAGTTACTCAGGGACGAGTCAGCCCCAGCATTTT. This codes for CASSYSGTSQPQHF.

This clonotype appeared many times. The chain is built from TRBV6-6 and TRBJ1-5; 7 bases align to TRBD1. V trimming: 1 base; J trimming: 2 bases; junction bases outside the gene matches: 2. The length of the CDR3 is 15 residues. Germline CDR1 is MNHNY and CDR2 is SVGAGI (reference sequence). The CDR3 protein is CASSYFDRGNQPQHF. CDR3 nucleotides: TGTGCCAGCAGTTACTTCGACAGGGGCAATCAGCCCCAGCATTTT.

In its sample, this clonotype was seen many times. The chain joins TRBV5-1 to TRBJ1-1; D is uncertain. The V gene lost 2 bases and the J gene lost 3 bases, with 2 bases spanning the gap. The CDR3 consists of 11 residues. Germline CDR1 SGHRS, CDR2 YFSETQ. The CDR3 region is CASSLDTEAFF. CDR3 sequence (DNA): TGCGCCAGCAGCTTAGACACTGAAGCTTTCTTT.

As regards this clonotype: Possible read error: a much larger clone is one base away. This chain joins TRBV5-6 and TRBJ1-1; 7 bases are a match to TRBD1. Germline CDR1 and CDR2: SGHDT and YYEEEE. With V trimmed by 3 bases and J by 10 bases, 3 bases remained unmatched. The CDR3 is 11 amino acids. CDR3: CASSWDSGAFF. CDR3 nucleotide sequence: TGTGCCAGCAGCTGGGACAGTGGAGCTTTCTTT.

The sample holds many counts of this clonotype. The chain has TRBV12-3 or TRBV12-4 and TRBJ2-7, with D possibly being TRBD2 (7 bases). The CDR3 extends over 13 amino acids. V was pared by 6 bases and J by 7 bases, with 16 bases between. Here the CDR3 reads CASRGRDTVEQYF. The CDR3 region has the DNA TGTGCCAGCAGAGGGAGGGACACCGTTGAGCAGTACTTC.

Only a few counts were recorded for this clonotype. The chain joins TRBV19 to TRBJ2-7; 8 bases agree with TRBD1. CDR1 is LNHDA, CDR2 SQIVND, per germline (reference sequence). The junction had 5 bases not matched to a gene; V was cut back by 5 bases and J by 2 bases. The CDR3 is 14 residues long. CDR3 sequence (DNA): TGTGCCAGTAGTCCCTTGGGACAGGCCTACGAGCAGTACTTC. Translating it yields CASSPLGQAYEQYF. The variable domain in full, with the rest retrieved from reference TRBV19 and TRBJ2-7, is DGGITQSPKYLFRKEGQNVTLSCEQNLNHDAMYWYRQDPGQGLRLIYYSQIVNDFQKGDIAEGYSVSREKKESFPLTVTSAQKNPTAFYLCASSPLGQAYEQYFGPGTRLTVT.

The chain links TRBV29-1 to TRBJ2-1; no firm D call. Germline CDR1 reads SQVTM; CDR2 reads ANQGSEA. Trimming removed 4 bases from V and 8 bases from J, with 9 bases in between. The CDR3 is 11 residues long. CDR3 in DNA: TGCAGCGTTGTTCCGGGTGATGAGCAGTTCTTC. It specifies CSVVPGDEQFF.

J is TRBJ2-7 and V is TRBV7-2; D remains unclear. CDR1 SGHTA and CDR2 FQGNSA come from the germline V gene. The CDR3 spans 16 residues. V was clipped by 1 base and J by 4 bases, with 17 bases between them. Here the CDR3 reads CASSLDLQTNPYEQYF. CDR3 nucleotides: TGTGCCAGCAGCTTAGATTTACAGACGAACCCGTACGAGCAGTACTTC.

CDR3 loop: CASSPGTGGRVYGYTF. The DNA for the CDR3 is TGTGCCAGCAGCCCAGGGACAGGGGGCCGTGTCTATGGCTACACCTTC. The chain combines TRBV7-9 with TRBJ1-2; 12 positions match TRBD1. J gave up 4 bases and V 5 bases, and 8 bases lay outside the gene matches. The CDR3 is made up of 16 amino acids. CDR1 SEHNR and CDR2 FQNEAQ come from the germline V gene (reference sequence).

In its sample, this clonotype was seen many times. The CDR3 sequence: CSARPTGESTGYTF. Here the CDR3 DNA reads TGCAGTGCTAGACCGACAGGGGAATCTACGGGCTACACCTTC. The genes are TRBV20-1 and TRBJ1-2; TRBD1 matches 8 bases. Trimming removed 2 bases from V and 8 bases from J; junction bases left unmatched: 10. Germline CDR1 reads DFQATT; CDR2 reads SNEGSKA (reference sequence). The CDR3 spans 14 residues.

This clonotype was seen at least ten times. The CDR3 sequence: CAISDRTGETQYF. The CDR3 region has the DNA TGTGCCATCAGTGATAGGACAGGGGAGACCCAGTACTTC. V gene TRBV10-3 combines with J gene TRBJ2-5, with 8 bases matching TRBD1. This CDR3 spans 13 amino acids. V lost 3 bases and J lost 5; bases outside the gene matches: 2. Germline V lookup: CDR1 ENHRY, CDR2 SYGVKD.

This clonotype has a count of ten or more. This chain connects TRBV29-1 to TRBJ1-2; D perhaps matches TRBD1 (6 bases). V gave up 2 bases and J gave up 7 bases, with 11 bases separating them. CDR3 length equals 12 residues. Germline values: CDR1 SQVTM, CDR2 ANQGSEA. The CDR3 loop reads CSVEWGAPGYTF. CDR3 coding DNA: TGCAGCGTTGAATGGGGGGCGCCTGGCTACACCTTC.

This clonotype was counted ten times or more. The CDR3 DNA follows: TGTGCCAGTCGGACGGACGACTCCTACAATGAGCAGTTCTTC. Translating it yields CASRTDDSYNEQFF. The V and J genes are TRBV5-4 and TRBJ2-1, with D unresolved. The CDR3 has 14 residues. Germline-derived CDR1 and CDR2 are SGHNT and YYREEE (reference sequence). Trimming took off 8 bases at V and 0 bases at J, with 12 bases between the two ends.

This clonotype was counted many times. The CDR3 is CASSLARGEQFF. Written as DNA, the CDR3 is TGCGCCAGCAGCTTGGCGCGGGGTGAGCAGTTCTTC. The chain uses TRBV5-1 and TRBJ2-1; tentative D call: TRBD2 (6 bases). This CDR3 comprises 12 residues. Trimming cost V 0 bases and J 9 bases, with 7 bases left between them. CDR1 SGHRS and CDR2 YFSETQ come from the germline V gene.

This clonotype was observed a handful of times. This may come from a read error, since a much larger clone is one base off. The chain carries TRBV5-1 and TRBJ2-7, with 7 positions matching TRBD1. The V and J ends lost 4 bases and 7 bases, in that order; junction bases with no gene match: 11. The germline gives CDR1 SGHRS, CDR2 YFSETQ. There are 14 residues in the CDR3. The CDR3: CASSVVGQNHEQYF. CDR3 bases: TGCGCCAGCAGCGTCGTGGGACAGAACCATGAGCAGTACTTC.

Concerning this clonotype: A much bigger clone sits one base away, suggesting this may be a read error. The gene calls are TRBV27 and TRBJ2-1, with 10 nucleotides matching TRBD1. The DNA end lines up better with TRBJ2-7; the J call may be wrong. Looked up from germline, CDR1 is MNHEY and CDR2 is SMNVEV (reference sequence). The CDR3 runs to 17 residues. The CDR3 region is CASSGSSRDRGGNEQYF. The CDR3, as DNA: TGTGCCAGCAGTGGTTCCTCCCGGGACAGGGGAGGCAATGAGCAGTACTTC.

The table lists this clonotype with many counts. The rearrangement uses TRBV10-3 and TRBJ1-1; no definite D call. The length of the CDR3 is 14 residues. V gave up 7 bases and J gave up 1 base, with 13 bases separating them. The germline V gene encodes CDR1 ENHRY and CDR2 SYGVKD. In DNA form, the CDR3 reads TGTGCCATCACCCAGTCTGAGAGGAACACTGAAGCTTTCTTT. This codes for CAITQSERNTEAFF.